A selection of T cell receptor beta chains follows, all from one sample in a study of cytomegalovirus exposure and HLA in healthy donors. Here immunoSEQ multiplex PCR was the method, and the copy in TCRdb shows in-frame clones only, minus some. The sample has 210,000 or so clones; around 83% are singletons. The sequenced material came from PBMCs. The receptors originated from a woman between 45 and 60 years old in good health and CMV-seropositive. Each CDR3 is given with its conserved first and last residue. The D gene is left open where the match is weak. For some rows the clone size is stated as once, few or many, or as a class when expanded; others skip it.

v_gene	abundance	d_gene	j_gene	CDR3aa	CDR3nt
TRBV5-1	-	-	TRBJ2-7	CASSLASGVYEQYF	TGCGCCAGCAGCTTGGCGTCCGGGGTCTACGAGCAGTACTTC
TRBV7-6	-	-	TRBJ1-1	CASSSQLNTEAFF	TGTGCCAGCAGCTCACAGTTGAACACTGAAGCTTTCTTT
TRBV28	-	TRBD1	TRBJ1-4	CASSPPPGTGWGGKLFF	TGTGCCAGCAGCCCTCCTCCGGGGACAGGCTGGGGGGGAAAACTGTTTTTT
TRBV5-1	-	-	TRBJ1-4	CASSPSETVKRGGNEKLFF	TGCGCCAGCAGCCCGTCGGAGACAGTGAAGCGAGGAGGGAATGAAAAACTGTTTTTT
TRBV7-9	once	TRBD1	TRBJ2-7	CASSTGTGKREQYF	TGTGCCAGCAGTACCGGGACAGGGAAGCGCGAGCAGTACTTC
TRBV13	-	TRBD1	TRBJ1-2	CASSLDEGANGGYTF	TGTGCCAGCAGCTTAGATGAGGGGGCGAACGGTGGCTACACCTTC
TRBV4-2	-	TRBD1	TRBJ2-7	CASSQDEAGGSYEQYF	TGTGCCAGCAGCCAAGATGAGGCAGGGGGCTCCTACGAGCAGTACTTC
TRBV4-2	-	TRBD2	TRBJ2-2	CASSHLGRTSGNTGELFF	TGTGCCAGCAGCCATCTCGGTCGGACTAGCGGTAACACCGGGGAGCTGTTTTTT
TRBV7-2	few	-	TRBJ2-7	CASSLAVYEQYF	TGTGCCAGCAGCTTAGCTGTATACGAGCAGTACTTC
TRBV6-5	-	TRBD2	TRBJ2-3	CASSYPSSGGADTQYF	TGTGCCAGCAGTTACCCGTCTAGCGGGGGTGCAGATACGCAGTATTTT
TRBV2	-	-	TRBJ2-2	CASSVYGHTGELFF	TGTGCCAGCAGTGTGTATGGGCACACCGGGGAGCTGTTTTTT
TRBV6-5	-	-	TRBJ1-1	CASRETGKDEAFF	TGTGCCAGCAGGGAAACAGGGAAGGATGAAGCTTTCTTT
TRBV6-5	few	-	TRBJ1-4	CASSPGQATNEKLFF	TGTGCCAGCAGCCCAGGACAAGCAACTAATGAAAAACTGTTTTTT
TRBV7-9	-	-	TRBJ1-3	CASSLDTFPYLSSGNTIYF	TGTGCCAGCAGCTTAGATACCTTCCCGTACCTTAGCTCTGGAAACACCATATATTTT
TRBV7-3	-	TRBD1	TRBJ1-1	CASSDRGGPEAFF	TGTGCCAGCAGCGACAGGGGAGGGCCTGAAGCTTTCTTT
TRBV2	-	-	TRBJ1-4	CASSEFSPTNEKLFF	TGTGCCAGCAGTGAATTCTCCCCAACTAATGAAAAACTGTTTTTT
TRBV9	-	TRBD2	TRBJ2-1	CASSVLAGGNEQFF	TGTGCCAGCAGCGTACTAGCGGGGGGCAATGAGCAGTTCTTC
TRBV29-1	-	-	TRBJ1-4	CSARGANEKLFF	TGCAGCGCCAGGGGAGCTAATGAAAAACTGTTTTTT
TRBV18	-	-	TRBJ2-2	CASSPVIMGQAYTGELFF	TGTGCCAGCTCACCTGTAATAATGGGACAAGCATACACCGGGGAGCTGTTTTTT
TRBV5-4	-	TRBD1	TRBJ1-2	CASSLDRQGEDYGYTF	TGTGCCAGCAGCTTGGATAGACAGGGAGAGGACTATGGCTACACCTTC
TRBV5-4	-	-	TRBJ2-5	CASSVDPSGVETQYF	TGTGCCAGCAGCGTGGACCCTTCAGGGGTAGAGACCCAGTACTTC
TRBV28	-	TRBD1	TRBJ1-5	CASSPRTGGSNQPQHF	TGTGCCAGCAGTCCCCGGACAGGGGGGAGCAATCAGCCCCAGCATTTT
TRBV2	-	-	TRBJ2-6	CASSDQGRSSGANVLTF	TGTGCCAGCAGTGATCAGGGCCGAAGCTCTGGGGCCAACGTCCTGACTTTC